This T cell receptor beta chain was sequenced for a study of identical twins. Study-level results: An excess of low generation probability was shown by twin-shared out-of-frame alpha sequences.

In its sample, this clonotype was seen many times. Its antigen is unknown. TCRdb used MiXCR to reprocess the 5' RACE reads, holding one entry per CDR3 protein. The data show 420,000 or so distinct CDR3 sequences, around 18% seen once. The specimen was naive T cells sorted from blood. The receptor's source is a man aged 45 to 65 in good health.

CDR3 in DNA: TGCGCCAGCAGCCTAAGCGGGAGGTACTACAATGAGCAGTTCTTC. It specifies CASSLSGRYYNEQFF. The chain links TRBV5-1 to TRBJ2-1; 9 positions agree with TRBD2. Germline V CDR1 and CDR2: SGHRS, YFSETQ. The CDR3 is made up of 15 amino acids. Trimming took 4 bases from V and 3 from J; bases not matched to a gene: 5.